This T cell receptor beta chain emerged from a study of T cells in localized non-small cell lung cancer. The repertoire was sequenced with immunoSEQ multiplex PCR; TCRdb's copy has only in-frame clones and lacks some. The table lists about 46,000 clones, 81% of them singletons. General observations from the study: There were a median around 60 of the top 100 tumor clones appearing in adjacent lung. Tumor showed lower T cell clonality than uninvolved adjacent lung, where it was highest.

This CDR3 region has 16 residues. V gave up 5 bases and J gave up 4 bases; unmatched junction bases: 9. From germline, CDR1 is LNHDA and CDR2 SQIVND (reference sequence). Comment on this clone: The antigen is not known.

The specimen comprised peripheral blood mononuclear cells, sampled before any cancer treatment. This TCR came from a man aged 40 to 70 with stage III lung adenocarcinoma. The chain joins TRBV19 to TRBJ2-1; 9 bases match TRBD2. CDR3 in amino acids: CASSPREGWGYNEQFF. The CDR3 DNA reads TGTGCCAGTAGTCCGCGGGAGGGATGGGGTTACAATGAGCAGTTCTTC.